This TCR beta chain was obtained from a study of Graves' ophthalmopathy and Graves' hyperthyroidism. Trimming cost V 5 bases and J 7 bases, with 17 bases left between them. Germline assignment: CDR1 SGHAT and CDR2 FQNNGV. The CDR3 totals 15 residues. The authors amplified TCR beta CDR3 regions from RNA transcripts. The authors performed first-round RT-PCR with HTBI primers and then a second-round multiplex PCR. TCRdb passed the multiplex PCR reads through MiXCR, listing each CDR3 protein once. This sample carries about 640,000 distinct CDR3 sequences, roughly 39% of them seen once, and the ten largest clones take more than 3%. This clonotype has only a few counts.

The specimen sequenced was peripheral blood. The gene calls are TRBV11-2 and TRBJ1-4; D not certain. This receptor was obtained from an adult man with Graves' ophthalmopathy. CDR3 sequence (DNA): TGTGCCAGCAGCCTAGTCCCGAGAGGGCGTGAAAAACTGTTTTTT. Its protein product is CASSLVPRGREKLFF.